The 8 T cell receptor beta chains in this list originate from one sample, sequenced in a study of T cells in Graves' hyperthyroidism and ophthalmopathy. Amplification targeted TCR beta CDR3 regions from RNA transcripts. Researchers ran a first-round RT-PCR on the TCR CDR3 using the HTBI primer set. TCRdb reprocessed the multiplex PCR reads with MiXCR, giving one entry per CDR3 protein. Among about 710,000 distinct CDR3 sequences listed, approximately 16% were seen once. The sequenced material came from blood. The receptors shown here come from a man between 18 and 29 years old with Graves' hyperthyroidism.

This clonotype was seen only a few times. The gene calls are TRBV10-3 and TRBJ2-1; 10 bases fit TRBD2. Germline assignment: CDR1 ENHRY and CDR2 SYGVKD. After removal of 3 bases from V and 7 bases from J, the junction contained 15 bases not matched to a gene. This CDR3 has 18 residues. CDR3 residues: CAISDQVAGGWVLNEQFF. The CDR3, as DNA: TGTGCCATCAGTGACCAAGTAGCGGGAGGCTGGGTCTTGAATGAGCAGTTCTTC.

The DNA for the CDR3 is TGCAGTGCTACCCGGGAGGGTGGTGGTCAGCCCCAGCATTTT. This encodes CSATREGGGQPQHF. The V call is TRBV20-1, the J call TRBJ1-5; D remains ambiguous. The CDR3 is made up of 14 amino acids. V was trimmed by 4 bases and J by 6 bases, leaving 16 bases between them. Germline V gene data show CDR1 as DFQATT and CDR2 as SNEGSKA (reference sequence).

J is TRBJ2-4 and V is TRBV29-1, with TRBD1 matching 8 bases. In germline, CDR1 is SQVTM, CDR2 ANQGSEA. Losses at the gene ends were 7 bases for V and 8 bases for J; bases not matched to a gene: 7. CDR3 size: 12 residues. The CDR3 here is CSAQGARDIQYF. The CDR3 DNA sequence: TGCAGCGCTCAGGGGGCGAGGGACATTCAGTACTTC.

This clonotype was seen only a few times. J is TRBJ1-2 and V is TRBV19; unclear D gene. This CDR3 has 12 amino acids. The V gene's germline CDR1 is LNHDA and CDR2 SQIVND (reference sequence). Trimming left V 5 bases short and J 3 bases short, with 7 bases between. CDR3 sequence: CASSLQDYGYTF. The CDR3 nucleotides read TGTGCCAGTAGTCTGCAGGACTATGGCTACACCTTC.

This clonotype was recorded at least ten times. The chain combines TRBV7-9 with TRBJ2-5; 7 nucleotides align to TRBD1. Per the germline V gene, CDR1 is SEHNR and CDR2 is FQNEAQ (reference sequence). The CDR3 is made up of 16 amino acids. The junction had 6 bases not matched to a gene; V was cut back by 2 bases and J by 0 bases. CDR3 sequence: CASSLTTGVYQETQYF. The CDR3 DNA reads TGTGCCAGCAGCTTAACCACAGGGGTGTACCAAGAGACCCAGTACTTC.

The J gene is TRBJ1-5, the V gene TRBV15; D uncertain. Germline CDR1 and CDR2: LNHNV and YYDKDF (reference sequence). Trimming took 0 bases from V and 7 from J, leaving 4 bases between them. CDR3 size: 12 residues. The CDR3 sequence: CATSRDLQPQHF. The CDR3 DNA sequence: TGTGCCACCAGCAGAGATCTACAGCCCCAGCATTTT.

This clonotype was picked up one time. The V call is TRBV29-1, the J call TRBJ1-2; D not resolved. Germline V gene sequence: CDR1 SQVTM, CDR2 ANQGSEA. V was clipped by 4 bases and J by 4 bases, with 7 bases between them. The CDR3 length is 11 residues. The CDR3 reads CSVVRLYGYTF. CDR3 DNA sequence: TGCAGCGTTGTAAGACTCTATGGCTACACCTTC.

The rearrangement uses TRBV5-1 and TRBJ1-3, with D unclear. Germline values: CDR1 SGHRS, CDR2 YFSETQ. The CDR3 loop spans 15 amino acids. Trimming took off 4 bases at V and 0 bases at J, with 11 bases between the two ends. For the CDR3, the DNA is TGCGCCAGCAGCATCGACAAGAGCTCTGGAAACACCATATATTTT. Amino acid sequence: CASSIDKSSGNTIYF.